This TCR beta chain appears in the sequencing data of a study of Graves' ophthalmopathy and Graves' hyperthyroidism. The CDR3 loop spans 17 amino acids. CDR1 DFQATT and CDR2 SNEGSKA come from the germline V gene (reference sequence). The V gene end was trimmed by 4 bases and the J gene end by 2 bases; junction bases not matched to a gene: 9. Amplification of the TCR beta CDR3 regions used RNA transcripts (as template). Investigators did first-round RT-PCR with HTBI primers, then second-round multiplex PCR. TCRdb called the multiplex PCR reads again in MiXCR, with one record for every CDR3 protein. The table lists about 390,000 distinct CDR3 sequences, about a sixth of them singletons, with 2.4% in the top ten. Among the hyperthyroidism patients, all were newly diagnosed, aged 18 to 65, with under 2 months' duration.

The clonotype was recovered from an adult woman with stable Graves' hyperthyroidism. Sequencing was done on a sample of peripheral blood. The V and J genes are TRBV20-1 and TRBJ2-7; 15 nucleotides match TRBD2. The CDR3 is CSATRWTSGRAPYEQYF. The CDR3 DNA sequence: TGCAGTGCTACGCGTTGGACTAGCGGGAGGGCCCCCTACGAGCAGTACTTC.